A selection of T cell receptor beta chains follows, all from one sample in a study of early T cells in non-severe SARS-CoV-2 infection. TCRdb processed the 5' RACE reads anew with MiXCR; each CDR3 protein has one entry. The sample has under 45,000 distinct CDR3 sequences, 7.9% seen once. The material sequenced was whole blood, taken at baseline. The receptors were gathered from an adult who was a healthcare worker with PCR-confirmed SARS-CoV-2 infection or an uninfected control (not recorded which). Each CDR3 is given with its conserved first and last residue. The D gene is left open where the match is weak. Only part of the rows carry a size: once, few, many, or a class if the clone is expanded.

j_call v_call d_call clone_size cdr3_aa cdr3_nt
TRBJ1-4 TRBV9 . many CASSGGTDEKLFF TGTGCCAGCAGCGGCGGGACGGATGAAAAACTGTTTTTT
TRBJ2-2 TRBV9 . . CASSVGRANTGELFF TGTGCCAGCAGCGTAGGAAGGGCGAACACCGGGGAGCTGTTTTTT
TRBJ2-7 TRBV29-1 TRBD1 few CSVGGQGSRYEQYF TGCAGCGTTGGAGGACAGGGTAGTCGGTACGAGCAGTACTTC
TRBJ1-5 TRBV6-1 . . CASQGTAQPQHF TGTGCCAGTCAGGGTACAGCCCAGCCCCAGCATTTT
TRBJ2-2 TRBV18 . many CASSPSSGTPKVRELFF TGTGCCAGCTCACCAAGCTCCGGGACACCGAAGGTCCGGGAGCTGTTTTTT
TRBJ1-5 TRBV12-3/TRBV12-4 . . CASSQSGILGPQHF TGTGCCAGCAGTCAAAGCGGGATCCTGGGGCCCCAGCATTTT
TRBJ2-3 TRBV11-3 TRBD2 many CASSLVSGAADTQYF TGTGCCAGCAGCTTAGTGAGCGGGGCGGCAGATACGCAGTATTTT
TRBJ1-1 TRBV12-3/TRBV12-4 . few CASSYGETEAFF TGTGCCAGCAGCTACGGGGAGACTGAAGCTTTCTTT
TRBJ2-7 TRBV10-1 TRBD1 many CASSESGQGYEQYF TGCGCCAGCAGTGAGTCGGGACAGGGCTACGAGCAGTACTTC
TRBJ1-5 TRBV19 . many CASSTHLSGDSNQPQHF TGTGCCAGTAGTACCCATCTTTCGGGGGATAGCAATCAGCCCCAGCATTTT
TRBJ1-4 TRBV6-6 . . CASSNREGGTEKLFF TGTGCCAGCAGCAACCGAGAGGGGGGGACTGAAAAACTGTTTTTT
TRBJ2-7 TRBV20-1 TRBD1 few CSACDRASYEQYF TGCAGTGCCTGCGACAGGGCCTCCTACGAGCAGTACTTC
TRBJ2-3 TRBV2 . many CASSDRTDTQYF TGTGCCAGCAGCGATAGAACAGATACGCAGTATTTT
TRBJ2-1 TRBV20-1 TRBD2 many CSARTGLAYEERDNEQFF TGCAGTGCTAGGACGGGACTAGCGTATGAAGAAAGGGACAATGAGCAGTTCTTC
TRBJ2-7 TRBV18 . few CASSPFAASYEQYF TGTGCCAGCTCACCTTTCGCAGCCTCCTACGAGCAGTACTTC
TRBJ2-7 TRBV6-5 . . CASSSGIEQYF TGTGCCAGCAGCTCAGGCATCGAGCAGTACTTC
TRBJ1-5 TRBV12-3/TRBV12-4 TRBD1 many CASSLAGGAPNQPQHF TGTGCCAGCAGTTTAGCAGGGGGCGCCCCTAATCAGCCCCAGCATTTT
TRBJ2-7 TRBV5-1 . many CASSLQGQRASYEQYF TGCGCCAGCAGCCTTCAAGGACAGAGAGCGTCCTACGAGCAGTACTTC
TRBJ1-1 TRBV15 . many CATSLNPTGNTEAFF TGTGCCACCAGCCTAAACCCGACAGGGAACACTGAAGCTTTCTTT
TRBJ2-2 TRBV11-2 TRBD1 . CASSNIFPGQGFDTGELFF TGTGCCAGCAGCAATATTTTCCCGGGACAGGGATTCGACACCGGGGAGCTGTTTTTT
TRBJ2-1 TRBV27 . few CASSFGPSKYEQFF TGTGCCAGCAGTTTCGGGCCATCCAAGTATGAGCAGTTCTTC
TRBJ2-5 TRBV20-1 . . CSASPPVSRETQYF TGCAGTGCTAGCCCCCCCGTGTCCCGGGAGACCCAGTACTTC
TRBJ2-3 TRBV5-1 . . CASTSREEGTDTQYF TGCGCCAGCACTTCGAGGGAGGAGGGGACAGATACGCAGTATTTT
TRBJ2-1 TRBV7-6 . . CASSRSDEQFF TGTGCCAGCAGCAGGAGCGATGAGCAGTTCTTC
TRBJ2-1 TRBV12-3/TRBV12-4 . many CASRDGASSYNEQFF TGTGCCAGCAGGGACGGGGCAAGCTCCTACAATGAGCAGTTCTTC
TRBJ2-5 TRBV5-4 . many CASSPSSQEETQYF TGTGCCAGCAGCCCGTCGTCGCAGGAAGAGACCCAGTACTTC
TRBJ1-5 TRBV6-2/TRBV6-3 . few CASSPPRAYSNQPQHF TGTGCCAGCAGTCCCCCCCGGGCCTATAGCAATCAGCCCCAGCATTTT
TRBJ2-2 TRBV7-3 . . CASSLRNTGELFF TGTGCCAGCAGCTTACGGAACACCGGGGAGCTGTTTTTT
TRBJ1-1 TRBV14 . few CASSPETGRAFF TGTGCCAGCAGCCCTGAAACAGGACGGGCTTTCTTT
TRBJ2-3 TRBV7-2 . few CASSLAGTYTDTQYF TGTGCCAGCAGCTTAGCAGGGACCTACACAGATACGCAGTATTTT
TRBJ1-5 TRBV12-3/TRBV12-4 . few CASRQSNQPQHF TGTGCCAGCCGGCAGTCCAATCAGCCCCAGCATTTT
TRBJ1-2 TRBV20-1 . many CSARDSRQYYGYTF TGCAGTGCTAGAGATTCTCGCCAGTACTATGGCTACACCTTC
TRBJ2-7 TRBV7-9 . . CASSGLSHEQYF TGTGCCAGCAGCGGACTTTCCCACGAGCAGTACTTC
TRBJ1-1 TRBV6-5 . many CASSTSRRGTEAFF .
TRBJ1-6 TRBV18 TRBD1 . CASSPGQGVVSPLHF TGTGCCAGCTCACCGGGACAGGGGGTCGTATCACCCCTCCACTTT
TRBJ2-1 TRBV25-1 . . CATSLGNEQFF TGTGCCACTTCACTGGGGAATGAGCAGTTCTTC
TRBJ2-1 TRBV12-5 . few CASGWPAGRVSNEQFF TGTGCTAGTGGTTGGCCTGCAGGACGAGTGAGCAATGAGCAGTTCTTC
TRBJ1-1 TRBV12-3/TRBV12-4 TRBD1 few CASSIGQGNTEAFF TGTGCCAGCAGTATCGGACAGGGGAACACTGAAGCTTTCTTT
TRBJ1-2 TRBV5-1 . few CASSLDQPANYGYTF TGCGCCAGCAGCTTGGATCAGCCAGCTAACTATGGCTACACCTTC
TRBJ2-3 TRBV7-3 . many CANPDTQYF TGTGCCAATCCCGATACGCAGTATTTT
TRBJ2-2 TRBV30 TRBD1 few CAWHRQGNTGELFF TGTGCCTGGCACCGACAGGGGAACACCGGGGAGCTGTTTTTT
TRBJ2-1 TRBV28 . few CASGSLGNEQFF TGTGCCAGCGGGAGTCTTGGGAATGAGCAGTTCTTC
TRBJ2-1 TRBV19 . few CASRFRTGNNEQFF TGTGCCAGTAGGTTCCGGACTGGAAACAATGAGCAGTTCTTC
TRBJ1-5 TRBV6-5 . few CASSLLSSNQPQHF TGTGCCAGCAGCCTACTGTCTAGCAATCAGCCCCAGCATTTT
TRBJ2-7 TRBV7-3 . . CASRKVGAVDEQYF TGTGCCAGCCGAAAGGTAGGGGCGGTGGACGAGCAGTACTTC
TRBJ1-1 TRBV28 TRBD1 many CASSGGQLGDTEAFF TGTGCCAGCAGTGGGGGACAGCTGGGGGACACTGAAGCTTTCTTT
TRBJ2-2 TRBV29-1 TRBD1 . CSVEGQESNTGELFF TGCAGCGTTGAGGGACAGGAGTCGAACACCGGGGAGCTGTTTTTT
TRBJ1-2 TRBV29-1 . many CSVAPIEAVYGYTF TGCAGCGTTGCTCCCATTGAAGCAGTCTATGGCTACACCTTC
TRBJ2-5 TRBV27 TRBD2 . CASSFGSGGPYQETQYF TGTGCCAGCAGTTTTGGTAGCGGGGGCCCGTACCAAGAGACCCAGTACTTC
TRBJ2-3 TRBV27 . few CASSHRDGGDTQYF TGTGCCAGCAGTCACCGGGACGGTGGAGATACGCAGTATTTT
TRBJ2-3 TRBV5-5 TRBD1 few CASSPETGGSTDTQYF TGTGCCAGCAGCCCCGAGACAGGGGGGAGCACAGATACGCAGTATTTT
TRBJ1-6 TRBV3-1 . few CASSQATTEGSPLHF TGTGCCAGCAGCCAAGCAACTACCGAGGGTTCACCCCTCCACTTT
TRBJ2-3 TRBV3-1 . few CASSRKGGGLTDTQYF TGTGCCAGCAGCCGTAAAGGGGGGGGGCTCACAGATACGCAGTATTTT
TRBJ1-1 TRBV10-2 . few CASSESYSLEAFF TGCGCCAGCAGTGAGTCTTACAGTCTTGAAGCTTTCTTT
TRBJ1-5 TRBV2 TRBD1 few CASSPRTGGSNQPQHF TGTGCCAGCAGTCCCAGGACAGGGGGGAGCAATCAGCCCCAGCATTTT